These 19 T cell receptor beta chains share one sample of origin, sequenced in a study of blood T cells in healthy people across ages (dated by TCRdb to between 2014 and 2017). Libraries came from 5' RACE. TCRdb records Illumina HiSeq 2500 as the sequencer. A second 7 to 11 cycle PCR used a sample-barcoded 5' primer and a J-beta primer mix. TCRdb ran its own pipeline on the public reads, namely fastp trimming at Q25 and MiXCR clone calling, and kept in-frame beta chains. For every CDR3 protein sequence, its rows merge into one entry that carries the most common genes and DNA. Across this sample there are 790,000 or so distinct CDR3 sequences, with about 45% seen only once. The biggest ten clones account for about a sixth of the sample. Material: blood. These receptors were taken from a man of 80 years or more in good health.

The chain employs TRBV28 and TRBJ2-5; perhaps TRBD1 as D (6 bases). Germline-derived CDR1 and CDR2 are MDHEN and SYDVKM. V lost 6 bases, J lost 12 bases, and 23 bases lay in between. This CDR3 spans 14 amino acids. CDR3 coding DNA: TGTGCCAGCAGCCTGTTCAGGGGCCGCTTCACCAAGTACTTC. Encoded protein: CASSLFRGRFTKYF.

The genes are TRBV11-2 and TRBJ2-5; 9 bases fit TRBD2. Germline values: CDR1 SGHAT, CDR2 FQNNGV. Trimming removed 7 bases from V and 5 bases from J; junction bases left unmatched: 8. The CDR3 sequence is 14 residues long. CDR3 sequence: CASNRGGATETQYF. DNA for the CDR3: TGTGCCAGCAACCGCGGGGGGGCCACGGAGACCCAGTACTTC.

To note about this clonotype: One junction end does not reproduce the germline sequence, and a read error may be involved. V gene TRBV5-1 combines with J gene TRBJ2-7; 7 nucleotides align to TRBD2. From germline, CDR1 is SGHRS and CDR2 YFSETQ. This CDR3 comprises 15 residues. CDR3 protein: CAGSLGPRESYEQYF. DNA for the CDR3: TGCGCCGGCAGCTTGGGTCCGCGGGAGTCCTACGAGCAGTACTTC. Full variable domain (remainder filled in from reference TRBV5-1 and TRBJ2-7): KAGVTQTPRYLIKTRGQQVTLSCSPISGHRSVSWYQQTPGQGLQFLFEYFSETQRNKGNFPGRFSGRQFSNSRSEMNVSTLELGDSALYLCAGSLGPRESYEQYFGPGTRLTVT.

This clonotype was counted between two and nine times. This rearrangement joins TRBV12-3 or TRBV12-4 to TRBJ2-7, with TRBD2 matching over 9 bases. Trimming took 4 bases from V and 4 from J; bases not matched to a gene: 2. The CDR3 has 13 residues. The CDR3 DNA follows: TGTGCCAGCAGTTCGCGGGGGGGGTACGAGCAGTACTTC. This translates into CASSSRGGYEQYF.

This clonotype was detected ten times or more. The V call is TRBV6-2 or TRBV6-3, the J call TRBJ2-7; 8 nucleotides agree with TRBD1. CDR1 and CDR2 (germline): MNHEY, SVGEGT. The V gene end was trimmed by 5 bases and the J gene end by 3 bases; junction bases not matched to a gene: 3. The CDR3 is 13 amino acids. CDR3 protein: CASSNGQGYEQYF. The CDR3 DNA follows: TGTGCCAGCAGTAACGGACAGGGCTACGAGCAGTACTTC.

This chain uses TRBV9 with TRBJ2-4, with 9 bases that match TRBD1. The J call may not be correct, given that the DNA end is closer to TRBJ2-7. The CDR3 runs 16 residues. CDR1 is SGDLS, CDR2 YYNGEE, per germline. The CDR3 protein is CASSPRPGQGDDEQYF. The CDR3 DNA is TGTGCCAGCAGCCCCCGTCCGGGACAGGGTGACGACGAGCAGTACTTC.

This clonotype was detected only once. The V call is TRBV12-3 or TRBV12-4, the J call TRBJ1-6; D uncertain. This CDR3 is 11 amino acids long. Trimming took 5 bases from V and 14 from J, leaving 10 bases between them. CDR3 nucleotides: TGTGCCAGCAGTCCGGGTTGGGCCCTCCACTTT. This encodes CASSPGWALHF.

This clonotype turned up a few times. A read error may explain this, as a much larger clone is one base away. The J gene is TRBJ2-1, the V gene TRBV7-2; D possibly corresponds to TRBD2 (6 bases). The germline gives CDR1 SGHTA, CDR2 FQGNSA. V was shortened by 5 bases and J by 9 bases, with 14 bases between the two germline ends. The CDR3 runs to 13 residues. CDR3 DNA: TGTGCCAGCAGCCGGGACTGGGGCGGTGAGCAGTTCTTC. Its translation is CASSRDWGGEQFF.

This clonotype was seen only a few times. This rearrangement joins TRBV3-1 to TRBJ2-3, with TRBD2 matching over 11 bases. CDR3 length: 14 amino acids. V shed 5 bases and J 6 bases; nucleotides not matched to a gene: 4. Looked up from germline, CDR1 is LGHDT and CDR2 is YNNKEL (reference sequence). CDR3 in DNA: TGTGCCAGCAGCTGGACTAGCGGGTGGGATACGCAGTATTTT. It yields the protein CASSWTSGWDTQYF.

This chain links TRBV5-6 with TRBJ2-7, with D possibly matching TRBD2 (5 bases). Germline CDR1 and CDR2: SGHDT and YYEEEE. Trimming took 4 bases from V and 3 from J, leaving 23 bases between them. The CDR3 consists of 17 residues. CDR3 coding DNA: TGTGCCAGCAGCATCAATCCCGGGGTCTGGCAAAACTACGAGCAGTACTTC. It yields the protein CASSINPGVWQNYEQYF.

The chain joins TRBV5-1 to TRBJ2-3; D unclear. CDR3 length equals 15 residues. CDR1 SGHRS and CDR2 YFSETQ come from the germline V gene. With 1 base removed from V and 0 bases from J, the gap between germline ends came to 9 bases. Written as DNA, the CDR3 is TGCGCCAGCAGCTTGAATACTGGGAGCACAGATACGCAGTATTTT. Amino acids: CASSLNTGSTDTQYF. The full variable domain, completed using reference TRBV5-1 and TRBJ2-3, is KAGVTQTPRYLIKTRGQQVTLSCSPISGHRSVSWYQQTPGQGLQFLFEYFSETQRNKGNFPGRFSGRQFSNSRSEMNVSTLELGDSALYLCASSLNTGSTDTQYFGPGTRLTVL.

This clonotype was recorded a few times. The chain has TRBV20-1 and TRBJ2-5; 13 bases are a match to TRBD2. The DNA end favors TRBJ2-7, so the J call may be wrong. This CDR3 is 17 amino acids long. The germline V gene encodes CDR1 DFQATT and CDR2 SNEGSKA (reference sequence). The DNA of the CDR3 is TGCAGTGCTAGAGATAGTCGACTAGCGGGAGGTCCGTACGAGCAGTACTTC. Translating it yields CSARDSRLAGGPYEQYF.

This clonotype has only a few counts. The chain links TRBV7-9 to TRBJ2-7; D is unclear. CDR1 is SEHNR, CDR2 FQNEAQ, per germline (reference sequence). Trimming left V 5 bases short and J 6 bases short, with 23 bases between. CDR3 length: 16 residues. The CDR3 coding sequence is TGTGCCAGCAGCCCGTCCGGCGGTATAGCATCGGGCGAGCAGTACTTC. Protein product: CASSPSGGIASGEQYF.

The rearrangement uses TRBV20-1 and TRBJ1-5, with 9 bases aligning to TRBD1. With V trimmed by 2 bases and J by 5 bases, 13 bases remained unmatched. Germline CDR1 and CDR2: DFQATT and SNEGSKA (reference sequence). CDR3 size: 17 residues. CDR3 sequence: CSARRRSGQGTDQPQHF. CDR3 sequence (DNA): TGCAGTGCTAGACGAAGATCGGGACAGGGAACCGATCAGCCCCAGCATTTT.

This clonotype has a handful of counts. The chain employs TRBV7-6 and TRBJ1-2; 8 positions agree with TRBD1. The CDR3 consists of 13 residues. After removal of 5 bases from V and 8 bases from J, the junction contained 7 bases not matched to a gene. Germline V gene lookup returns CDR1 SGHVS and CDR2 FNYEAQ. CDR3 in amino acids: CASSELRGLGYTF. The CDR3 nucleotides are TGTGCCAGCAGCGAACTCAGGGGGCTCGGCTACACCTTC.

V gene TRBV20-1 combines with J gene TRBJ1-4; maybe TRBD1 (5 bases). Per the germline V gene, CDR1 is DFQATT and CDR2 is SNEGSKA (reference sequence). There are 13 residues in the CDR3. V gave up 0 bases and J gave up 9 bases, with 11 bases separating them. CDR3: CSARDRVQQKLFF. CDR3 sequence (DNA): TGCAGTGCTAGAGACAGGGTGCAGCAAAAACTGTTTTTT.

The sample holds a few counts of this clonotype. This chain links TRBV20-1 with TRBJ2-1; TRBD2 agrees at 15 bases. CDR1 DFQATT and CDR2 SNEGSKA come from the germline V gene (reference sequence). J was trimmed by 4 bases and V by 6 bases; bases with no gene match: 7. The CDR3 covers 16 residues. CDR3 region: CSAKTGTSGRYNEQFF. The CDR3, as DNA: TGCAGTGCAAAGACGGGGACTAGCGGGAGGTACAATGAGCAGTTCTTC.

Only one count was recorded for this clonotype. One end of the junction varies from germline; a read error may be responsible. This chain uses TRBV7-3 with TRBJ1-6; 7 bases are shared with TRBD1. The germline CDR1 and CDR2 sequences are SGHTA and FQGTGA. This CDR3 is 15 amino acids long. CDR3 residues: CASSLSAQGPSPPHF. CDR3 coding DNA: TGTGCCAGCAGCCTTTCGGCACAGGGGCCTTCACCCCCCCACTTT.

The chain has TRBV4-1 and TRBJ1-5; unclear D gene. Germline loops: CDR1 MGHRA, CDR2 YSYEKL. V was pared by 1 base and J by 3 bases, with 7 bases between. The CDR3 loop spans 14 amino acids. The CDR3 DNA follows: TGCGCCAGCAGCCAAGTGGTATACAATCAGCCCCAGCATTTT. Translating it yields CASSQVVYNQPQHF.